These 27 T cell receptor beta chains were all obtained from the same sample, sequenced in a study of T cell repertoires in cytomegalovirus infection (dated by TCRdb to between 2019 and 2020). Read against the paper, the sample's treatment or condition label means: in vitro stimulation with specific CMV peptide epitopes to enrich CMV-specific T cells. Instrument on record: Illumina HiSeq 1500. The public reads were reprocessed in TCRdb via fastp at Q25 and MiXCR, keeping in-frame beta chains. A single entry per CDR3 protein holds the most common genes and DNA from its merged rows. The sample table records about 570,000 distinct CDR3 sequences; around two fifths of these occur just once. The top ten constitute around 50% of the sample. What these receptors recognize is not known. The sequencing here drew on cultured PBMCs, taken from culture after CMV antigen stimulation. The receptor set was obtained from a human donor in good health (CMV status not recorded). Some clones in this sample may be carry-over from other donors' samples.

A note on this clonotype: A read error is likely, as this CDR3 ends without the conserved phenylalanine or tryptophan. The chain carries TRBV12-5 and TRBJ2-1, with 7 bases identical to TRBD2. The CDR3 length is 17 residues. From germline, CDR1 is LGHNT and CDR2 FRNRAP. The trim removed 0 bases at V and 7 bases at J, leaving 12 bases unmatched. CDR3 in amino acids: CASGLVGGEVGQNEQFS. The CDR3 DNA reads as TGTGCTAGTGGTTTGGTTGGGGGGGAGGTCGGCCAAAATGAGCAGTTCTCC.

This clonotype occurred a few times. The genes are TRBV7-2 and TRBJ2-7, with D uncertain. This CDR3 is built from 15 residues. Germline V lookup: CDR1 SGHTA, CDR2 FQGNSA. Trimming removed 2 bases at V and 3 bases at J, with 14 bases between. The DNA for the CDR3 is TGTGCCAGCAGCTTAATGTTCGGCGGAATCTACGAGCAGTACTTC. Protein sequence: CASSLMFGGIYEQYF.

There are many counts of this clonotype. This chain uses TRBV7-2 with TRBJ1-1; D is undetermined. Germline values: CDR1 SGHTA, CDR2 FQGNSA. V lost 3 bases, J lost 4 bases, and 6 bases lay in between. The CDR3 covers 12 residues. The CDR3 here is CASSFLGTEAFF. The CDR3 nucleotides are TGTGCCAGCAGCTTTTTGGGCACTGAAGCTTTCTTT.

This rearrangement joins TRBV7-2 to TRBJ1-2, with D hard to call. The germline V and J ends were trimmed by 2 bases and 8 bases, with 15 bases remaining between them. Germline CDR1 reads SGHTA; CDR2 reads FQGNSA. The CDR3 runs 14 residues. CDR3 bases: TGTGCCAGCAGCTTAAACCTTGCCCTGGGGGGCTACACCTTC. This codes for CASSLNLALGGYTF.

This clonotype was picked up a small number of times. The chain combines TRBV7-6 with TRBJ1-1; maybe TRBD1 (5 bases). The V gene lost 2 bases and the J gene lost 2 bases, with 12 bases spanning the gap. Germline loops: CDR1 SGHVS, CDR2 FNYEAQ. The CDR3 is 15 residues long. CDR3 amino acids: CASSLTDRVNTEAFF. The CDR3 DNA is TGTGCCAGCAGCTTAACTGACAGAGTTAACACTGAAGCTTTCTTT.

This clonotype was seen only a few times. The chain recombines TRBV7-2 with TRBJ2-1; D not resolved. The CDR3 totals 15 residues. CDR1 SGHTA and CDR2 FQGNSA come from the germline V gene. V lost 2 bases and J 6 bases, leaving 14 bases between the germline ends. CDR3 region: CASSLIDLIGNEQFF. The CDR3 bases are TGTGCCAGCAGCTTAATCGACCTGATCGGCAATGAGCAGTTCTTC.

This clonotype was picked up a small number of times. One end of the junction is discordant with germline, which a read error may explain. CDR3: CASGGGWPLPRFLF. The CDR3 nucleotides read TGTGCCAGCGGAGGGGGATGGCCGCTTCCTCGGTTCTTATTT. The chain employs TRBV2 and TRBJ1-6; maybe TRBD1 (6 bases). This CDR3 is built from 14 residues. The germline CDR1 and CDR2 sequences are SNHLY and FYNNEI.

This clonotype was observed a few times. This rearrangement joins TRBV11-2 to TRBJ1-2; tentatively, D is TRBD1 (5 bases). Trimming left V 5 bases short and J 4 bases short, with 17 bases between. Germline assignment: CDR1 SGHAT and CDR2 FQNNGV. The CDR3 has 15 residues. The CDR3 spells CASSISGSGGYGYTF. CDR3 nucleotides: TGTGCCAGCAGCATCTCAGGGTCTGGGGGCTATGGCTACACCTTC.

This rearrangement joins TRBV19 to TRBJ2-3, with TRBD2 matching over 8 bases. The germline V gene has CDR1 LNHDA and CDR2 SQIVND (reference sequence). The length of the CDR3 is 14 residues. The V gene end was trimmed by 8 bases and the J gene end by 3 bases; junction bases not matched to a gene: 7. The CDR3 DNA reads as TGTGCCAGTCACTCCCGGGGGGGTACAGATACGCAGTATTTT. Translation: CASHSRGGTDTQYF.

A few counts support this clonotype. In DNA, the CDR3 is TGTGCCAGCAGCCCCCGGACGGGACTACGTGACTACACCTTC. Translation gives CASSPRTGLRDYTF. The rearrangement joins TRBV7-9 to TRBJ1-2, with a possible D match to TRBD1 (5 bases). Germline loops: CDR1 SEHNR, CDR2 FQNEAQ (reference sequence). V was trimmed by 5 bases and J by 10 bases, leaving 20 bases between them. The CDR3 length is 14 residues.

The chain carries TRBV10-3 and TRBJ1-5; D ambiguous. This CDR3 region has 14 residues. Per germline, CDR1 ENHRY and CDR2 SYGVKD. The germline V and J ends were trimmed by 5 bases and 4 bases, with 12 bases remaining between them. The CDR3 reads CAISPGGSNQPQHF. The CDR3 DNA sequence: TGTGCCATCAGTCCGGGTGGATCAAATCAGCCCCAGCATTTT.

This chain uses TRBV6-6 with TRBJ1-2; D gene unclear. CDR3 length: 13 residues. From germline, CDR1 is MNHNY and CDR2 SVGAGI (reference sequence). V lost 2 bases, J lost 7 bases, and 11 bases lay in between. CDR3 residues: CASSYLGVRGYTF. CDR3 bases: TGTGCCAGCAGTTACCTTGGGGTTCGTGGCTACACCTTC.

This clonotype showed up just a few times. The chain is built from TRBV7-6 and TRBJ2-5; D unresolved. Germline V gene sequence: CDR1 SGHVS, CDR2 FNYEAQ. Trimming removed 4 bases at V and 3 bases at J, with 9 bases between. The CDR3 has 13 residues. CDR3: CASSYRLEETQYF. DNA for the CDR3: TGTGCCAGCAGCTACCGATTGGAAGAGACCCAGTACTTC.

There are a few counts of this clonotype. This chain connects TRBV6-5 to TRBJ1-2, with 7 bases identical to TRBD1. V lost 5 bases and J lost 4; bases outside the gene matches: 7. The V gene's germline CDR1 is MNHEY and CDR2 SVGAGI. The CDR3 is made up of 14 amino acids. CDR3 sequence (DNA): TGTGCCAGCAGTCCCGCGGGACAGAGCTATGGCTACACCTTC. This gives the protein CASSPAGQSYGYTF.

The chain links TRBV7-6 to TRBJ2-2; weak D call: TRBD2 (6 bases). The germline CDR1 and CDR2 sequences are SGHVS and FNYEAQ. V was cut by 0 bases and J by 7 bases, with 15 bases left in between. The CDR3 runs 16 residues. CDR3 nucleotide sequence: TGTGCCAGCAGCTTAGCGGGAACTAGCTCGGGCGGGGAGCTGTTTTTT. It is translated as CASSLAGTSSGGELFF.

The V call is TRBV28, the J call TRBJ2-1, with 9 bases matching TRBD2. CDR1 is MDHEN, CDR2 SYDVKM, per germline. With V trimmed by 5 bases and J by 13 bases, 12 bases remained unmatched. The CDR3 extends over 14 amino acids. The CDR3 protein is CASSLRAGGRIQFF. The CDR3, as DNA: TGTGCCAGCAGTCTGCGAGCGGGGGGTCGAATTCAGTTCTTC. The full variable domain, rest sourced from reference TRBV28 and TRBJ2-1, is DVKVTQSSRYLVKRTGEKVFLECVQDMDHENMFWYRQDPGLGLRLIYFSYDVKMKEKGDIPEGYSVSREKKERFSLILESASTNQTSMYLCASSLRAGGRIQFFGPGTRLTVL.

With respect to this clonotype: The junction shows a germline mismatch at one end, possibly a read error. The chain has TRBV7-3 and TRBJ2-5; D not resolved. The germline gives CDR1 SGHTA, CDR2 FQGTGA. This CDR3 has 12 residues. The CDR3, as DNA: TGTGCCAACAGCTTGGTGGGCGAGACCCAGTACTTC. Its translation is CANSLVGETQYF.

The CDR3 nucleotides are TGTGCCAGCTCCTGGACAGATGGAACTGAAGCTTTCTTT. Its translation is CASSWTDGTEAFF. The chain links TRBV27 to TRBJ1-1, with TRBD1 as a possible D gene (6 bases). The CDR3 length is 13 residues. The germline CDR1 and CDR2 sequences are MNHEY and SMNVEV (reference sequence). Trimming pared 8 bases from V and 5 bases from J, leaving 15 bases between.

This clonotype was recorded a few times. V usage is TRBV7-2 and J usage is TRBJ1-1; TRBD1 might be the D (6 bases). This CDR3 is 14 amino acids long. Germline V gives CDR1 SGHTA, CDR2 FQGNSA. Between the trimmed V and J ends, which lost 6 bases and 5 bases, there was a span of 16 bases. CDR3 coding DNA: TGTGCCAGCAGTCAACGACCAGGGGAGACTGAAGCTTTCTTT. Translating it yields CASSQRPGETEAFF.

The V call is TRBV5-4, the J call TRBJ2-5; TRBD2 might be the D (5 bases). The CDR3 is made up of 16 amino acids. Trimming took off 7 bases at V and 0 bases at J, with 19 bases between the two ends. Germline CDR1 reads SGHNT; CDR2 reads YYREEE (reference sequence). This CDR3 reads CASYPEIPGNQETQYF. As DNA, the CDR3 is TGTGCCAGCTACCCGGAAATTCCGGGAAACCAAGAGACCCAGTACTTC. Supplemented by reference TRBV5-4 and TRBJ2-5, the full variable domain reads ETGVTQSPTHLIKTRGQQVTLRCSSQSGHNTVSWYQQALGQGPQFIFQYYREEENGRGNFPPRFSGLQFPNYSSELNVNALELDDSALYLCASYPEIPGNQETQYFGPGTRLLVL.

This clonotype was seen a handful of times. V usage is TRBV7-8 and J usage is TRBJ2-5, with 7 nucleotides matching TRBD2. Germline values: CDR1 SGHVS, CDR2 FQNEAQ. The V segment lost 5 bases and the J segment 3 bases; nucleotides outside the gene matches: 3. The CDR3 runs to 13 residues. CDR3 region: CASSGRGEETQYF. CDR3 coding DNA: TGTGCCAGCAGCGGTCGGGGGGAAGAGACCCAGTACTTC.

This clonotype has more than one count but fewer than ten. V is TRBV7-9 and J is TRBJ2-7; TRBD2 matches at 10 bases. CDR3 size: 16 residues. The J segment lost 9 bases and the V segment lost 1 base, leaving 12 bases of the junction unmatched. From germline, CDR1 is SEHNR and CDR2 FQNEAQ (reference sequence). The chain's CDR3 is CASSLEGGLAGEMQYF. The CDR3 DNA reads as TGTGCCAGCAGCTTAGAGGGGGGGCTAGCGGGAGAAATGCAGTACTTC. The entire variable domain, with the rest obtained from reference TRBV7-9 and TRBJ2-7, is as follows: DTGVSQNPRHKITKRGQNVTFRCDPISEHNRLYWYRQTLGQGPEFLTYFQNEAQLEKSRLLSDRFSAERPKGSFSTLEIQRTEQGDSAMYLCASSLEGGLAGEMQYFGPGTRLTVT.

V is TRBV25-1 and J is TRBJ1-2, with D maybe TRBD1 (5 bases). Germline-derived CDR1 and CDR2 are MGHDK and SYGVNS. The V gene lost 3 bases and the J gene lost 4 bases, with 15 bases spanning the gap. There are 15 residues in the CDR3. The CDR3 here is CASSDLRTGAYGYTF. CDR3 DNA sequence: TGTGCCAGCAGTGATCTTCGGACCGGGGCCTATGGCTACACCTTC.

This clonotype occurred many times. The chain recombines TRBV7-2 with TRBJ1-1, with a possible D match to TRBD1 (5 bases). Germline-derived CDR1 and CDR2 are SGHTA and FQGNSA. The CDR3 spans 13 residues. V was shortened by 10 bases and J by 3 bases, with 15 bases between the two germline ends. For the CDR3, the DNA is TGTGCCACCGGGGCCAGGGTCGACACTGAAGCTTTCTTT. It yields the protein CATGARVDTEAFF.

The chain couples TRBV7-9 to TRBJ1-2; TRBD1 is a possible D gene (6 bases). The CDR3 spans 16 residues. The V gene lost 0 bases and the J gene lost 4 bases, with 15 bases spanning the gap. In germline, CDR1 is SEHNR, CDR2 FQNEAQ (reference sequence). CDR3 bases: TGTGCCAGCAGCTTAGCCCCAGGGGAGGATCCCTATGGCTACACCTTC. This sequence encodes CASSLAPGEDPYGYTF.

The gene calls are TRBV7-9 and TRBJ1-2, with D perhaps TRBD1 (5 bases). CDR1 is SEHNR, CDR2 FQNEAQ, per germline (reference sequence). The germline V and J ends were trimmed by 2 bases and 6 bases, with 19 bases remaining between them. This CDR3 spans 16 amino acids. The CDR3 sequence: CASSLKPAGTEDGYTF. For the CDR3, the DNA is TGTGCCAGCAGCTTAAAACCCGCCGGGACTGAGGATGGCTACACCTTC.

The gene calls are TRBV12-3 or TRBV12-4 and TRBJ1-1, with 7 bases fitting TRBD1. V dropped 4 bases and J dropped 0; count of bases not matched to a gene: 5. The CDR3 length is 15 residues. CDR3: CASSSPGQLNTEAFF. CDR3 bases: TGTGCCAGCAGTTCACCGGGACAGTTGAACACTGAAGCTTTCTTT.